The 31 T cell receptor beta chains in this list originate from one sample, sequenced in a study of CD8 T cells in ankylosing spondylitis. General study results and limits: Seven to nine highly homologous variants formed a TCR beta motif that appeared characteristic of ankylosing spondylitis blood.

Their antigen targets remain unknown. Each CDR3 protein is one row after TCRdb ran MiXCR on the 5' RACE reads. The data show about 540,000 distinct CDR3 sequences, 9.5% to 15% seen once. Material: blood, either unsorted or a sorted T cell fraction (not recorded which). The receptor set was obtained from a male donor with ankylosing spondylitis.

The chain couples TRBV29-1 to TRBJ2-7, with D perhaps matching TRBD2 (6 bases). CDR1 SQVTM and CDR2 ANQGSEA come from the germline V gene. The CDR3 runs to 12 residues. The ends were cut back, 7 bases at V and 5 bases at J, with 15 bases in the middle. The CDR3 sequence is CSAGRGSNEQYF. The CDR3 DNA is TGCAGCGCCGGGCGGGGTAGCAACGAGCAGTACTTC.

The CDR3 protein is CASSFSPLTGELFF. CDR3 coding DNA: TGTGCCAGCAGTTTCTCCCCACTTACCGGGGAGCTGTTTTTT. The V gene is TRBV12-3 or TRBV12-4, the J gene TRBJ2-2; D unclear. This CDR3 region has 14 residues. The V gene lost 3 bases and the J gene lost 5 bases, with 10 bases spanning the gap.

This clonotype has more than one count but fewer than ten. This chain links TRBV7-2 with TRBJ2-7; tentative D call: TRBD2 (6 bases). This CDR3 is built from 15 residues. V was clipped by 5 bases and J by 2 bases, with 16 bases between them. CDR1 and CDR2 from the germline V gene are SGHTA and FQGNSA. The CDR3 loop reads CASSPDISGPYEQYF. The CDR3 DNA reads TGTGCCAGCAGCCCCGATATCAGCGGGCCCTACGAGCAGTACTTC. Complete variable domain (other parts from reference TRBV7-2 and TRBJ2-7): GAGVSQSPSNKVTEKGKDVELRCDPISGHTALYWYRQSLGQGLEFLIYFQGNSAPDKSGLPSDRFSAERTGGSVSTLTIQRTQQEDSAVYLCASSPDISGPYEQYFGPGTRLTVT.

The rearrangement uses TRBV5-5 and TRBJ2-1; the D is unclear. Germline V gene sequence: CDR1 SGHKS, CDR2 YYEKEE (reference sequence). CDR3 length: 15 residues. V lost 0 bases to trimming and J lost 5 bases, with 12 bases between them. Here the CDR3 reads CASSLGALLNNEQFF. CDR3 DNA sequence: TGTGCCAGCAGCTTGGGAGCTCTCCTCAACAATGAGCAGTTCTTC.

The rearrangement uses TRBV12-3 or TRBV12-4 and TRBJ1-2; 9 positions agree with TRBD1. The CDR3 is made up of 15 amino acids. The trim removed 5 bases at V and 7 bases at J, leaving 11 bases unmatched. The CDR3, as DNA: TGTGCCAGCAGTCCTACCCCGGACAGGGGAACTGGCTACACCTTC. Its translation is CASSPTPDRGTGYTF.

V and J are TRBV14 and TRBJ2-7; TRBD2 matches 9 bases. The germline CDR1 and CDR2 sequences are SGHDN and FVKESK. This CDR3 spans 16 amino acids. V shed 1 base and J 5 bases; nucleotides not matched to a gene: 9. CDR3 coding DNA: TGTGCCAGCAGCCAAGCACTAGCGGGCGCCGGGCACGAGCAGTACTTC. This sequence encodes CASSQALAGAGHEQYF. The complete variable domain, with remaining parts taken from reference TRBV14 and TRBJ2-7, reads EAGVTQFPSHSVIEKGQTVTLRCDPISGHDNLYWYRRVMGKEIKFLLHFVKESKQDESGMPNNRFLAERTGGTYSTLKVQPAELEDSGVYFCASSQALAGAGHEQYFGPGTRLTVT.

This clonotype was recorded a few times. The chain recombines TRBV5-1 with TRBJ2-2; no reliable D call. Between the trimmed V and J ends, which lost 0 bases and 1 base, there was a span of 7 bases. The CDR3 extends over 15 amino acids. Germline V gene lookup returns CDR1 SGHRS and CDR2 YFSETQ. This CDR3 reads CASSLGSQNTGELFF. The DNA for the CDR3 is TGCGCCAGCAGCTTGGGATCCCAGAACACCGGGGAGCTGTTTTTT.

This clonotype was seen only a few times. This chain connects TRBV7-9 to TRBJ2-5; possible D gene TRBD2, 7 bases. Deletions cut 8 bases from V and 5 bases from J, with 21 bases between. From germline, CDR1 is SEHNR and CDR2 FQNEAQ (reference sequence). The CDR3 totals 15 residues. The CDR3 is CASDHSIGGLETQYF. The CDR3 bases are TGTGCCAGCGACCACTCAATCGGGGGGCTGGAGACCCAGTACTTC.

In this sample, this clonotype turned up a few times. The J gene is TRBJ2-2, the V gene TRBV25-1; the D gene could be TRBD1 or TRBD2 (6 bases each). From germline, CDR1 is MGHDK and CDR2 SYGVNS. Trimming cost V 1 base and J 5 bases, with 8 bases left between them. The CDR3 is 14 residues long. The CDR3 nucleotides read TGTGCCAGCAGTGAATGGAGGGGGACCGGGGAGCTGTTTTTT. Protein: CASSEWRGTGELFF.

The rearrangement uses TRBV2 and TRBJ1-4, with D tentatively TRBD1 (5 bases). The CDR3 is 11 amino acids. Germline V lookup: CDR1 SNHLY, CDR2 FYNNEI. Trimming stripped 8 bases from V and 10 bases from J, with 11 bases between. CDR3 amino acids: CASSSGGKLFF. In DNA form, the CDR3 reads TGTGCCAGCTCCAGCGGGGGAAAACTGTTTTTT.

This clonotype has ten or more counts. V usage is TRBV5-1 and J usage is TRBJ1-2; no clear D. Trimming shortened V by 1 base and J by 6 bases, and 16 bases separated the two germline ends. CDR1 and CDR2 from the germline V gene are SGHRS and YFSETQ. The CDR3 consists of 15 residues. CDR3 residues: CASSLRPLGDDGYTF. The CDR3 DNA sequence: TGCGCCAGCAGCTTGCGGCCCCTGGGAGATGATGGCTACACCTTC.

This clonotype came up a few times. The V call is TRBV2, the J call TRBJ2-1; maybe TRBD2 (5 bases). The germline V gene encodes CDR1 SNHLY and CDR2 FYNNEI. V was clipped by 3 bases and J by 0 bases, with 9 bases between them. This CDR3 is 15 amino acids long. CDR3 bases: TGTGCCAGCAGTGACGGACTGAGCTCCTACAATGAGCAGTTCTTC. It translates to CASSDGLSSYNEQFF. Full variable domain (outside the CDR3, taken from reference TRBV2 and TRBJ2-1): EPEVTQTPSHQVTQMGQEVILRCVPISNHLYFYWYRQILGQKVEFLVSFYNNEISEKSEIFDDQFSVERPDGSNFTLKIRSTKLEDSAMYFCASSDGLSSYNEQFFGPGTRLTVL.

This clonotype was recorded a few times. CDR3 nucleotides: TGCGCCAGCAGCTGGACTGGGGGCACTCAGCCCCAGCATTTT. Translating gives CASSWTGGTQPQHF. The chain links TRBV5-1 to TRBJ1-5; D possibly corresponds to TRBD1 (6 bases). This CDR3 is 14 amino acids long. Germline CDR1 reads SGHRS; CDR2 reads YFSETQ. The germline V and J ends were trimmed by 3 bases and 6 bases, with 13 bases remaining between them.

The chain recombines TRBV24-1 with TRBJ2-5, with TRBD1 matching over 7 bases. V dropped 10 bases and J dropped 1; count of bases not matched to a gene: 8. The CDR3 is 14 amino acids. Germline V gene data show CDR1 as KGHDR and CDR2 as SFDVKD. CDR3 loop: CATTQGFGQETQYF. The DNA for the CDR3 is TGTGCCACTACACAGGGGTTTGGCCAAGAGACCCAGTACTTC.

This clonotype came up many times. The chain carries TRBV20-1 and TRBJ2-5, with 16 nucleotides matching TRBD2. The CDR3 totals 17 residues. The V gene's germline CDR1 is DFQATT and CDR2 SNEGSKA (reference sequence). The V gene end was trimmed by 4 bases and the J gene end by 4 bases; junction bases not matched to a gene: 9. The CDR3 sequence is CSATRGTSGRAVETQYF. CDR3 nucleotides: TGCAGTGCTACGAGGGGGACTAGCGGGAGGGCCGTAGAGACCCAGTACTTC.

This clonotype was seen ten or more times. The V gene is TRBV21-1, the J gene TRBJ1-5. TRBV21-1 is listed as a pseudogene. CDR3 length: 12 amino acids. CDR3 sequence reads: CASSKAGQPQHF. The CDR3 bases are TGTGCCAGCAGCAAAGCCGGACAGCCCCAGCATTTT.

The J gene is TRBJ2-5, the V gene TRBV29-1; 10 nucleotides agree with TRBD1. This CDR3 comprises 14 residues. Germline values: CDR1 SQVTM, CDR2 ANQGSEA. Trimming took 6 bases from V and 3 from J; bases not matched to a gene: 7. The CDR3 loop reads CSVQTGGNKETQYF. CDR3 DNA: TGCAGCGTCCAGACAGGGGGCAATAAAGAGACCCAGTACTTC.

Remarks on this clonotype: Its ends do not fully match the called genes, so a read error is possible. CDR3 DNA: TGCAGGGCTAGGGACCCATCTCTTGCGGAAGAGACCCAGTACTTC. Translating it yields CRARDPSLAEETQYF. The V and J genes are TRBV20-1 and TRBJ2-5; D might be TRBD1 or TRBD2, each matching 5 bases. Germline V CDR1 and CDR2: DFQATT, SNEGSKA (reference sequence). This CDR3 has 15 amino acids.

The chain recombines TRBV5-1 with TRBJ1-1; no firm D call. This CDR3 contains 15 residues. The germline V gene has CDR1 SGHRS and CDR2 YFSETQ. V lost 2 bases and J 0 bases, leaving 11 bases between the germline ends. The CDR3 DNA is TGCGCCAGCAGCTTATTTGGCGCAGTGAACACTGAAGCTTTCTTT. As protein: CASSLFGAVNTEAFF.

This chain links TRBV7-2 with TRBJ1-1; D ambiguous. CDR3 length: 15 residues. Deletions cut 2 bases from V and 1 base from J, with 11 bases between. CDR1 SGHTA and CDR2 FQGNSA come from the germline V gene. The DNA for the CDR3 is TGTGCCAGCAGCTTAAAGATCTCCTCGAACACTGAAGCTTTCTTT. It is translated as CASSLKISSNTEAFF.

This clonotype showed up many times. This chain joins TRBV5-1 and TRBJ2-1; no clear D gene. This CDR3 is 13 amino acids long. Germline-derived CDR1 and CDR2 are SGHRS and YFSETQ. Between the trimmed V and J ends, which lost 2 bases and 4 bases, there was a span of 7 bases. This chain's CDR3 is CASSFNQYNEQFF. Here the CDR3 DNA reads TGCGCCAGCAGCTTTAACCAGTACAATGAGCAGTTCTTC.

CDR3 protein: CASSGGTATNEKLFF. As DNA, the CDR3 is TGCGCCAGCAGCGGGGGGACAGCAACTAATGAAAAACTGTTTTTT. The rearrangement uses TRBV5-1 and TRBJ1-4; 7 nucleotides agree with TRBD1. There are 15 residues in the CDR3. The germline CDR1 and CDR2 sequences are SGHRS and YFSETQ. After removal of 4 bases from V and 0 bases from J, the junction contained 3 bases not matched to a gene.

This clonotype was detected only a few times. The chain recombines TRBV5-1 with TRBJ1-4, with no clear D. The CDR3 sequence is 14 residues long. Germline V gene data show CDR1 as SGHRS and CDR2 as YFSETQ. Trimming shortened V by 2 bases and J by 3 bases, and 8 bases separated the two germline ends. The CDR3 sequence is CASSFGRPNEKLFF. In DNA, the CDR3 is TGCGCCAGCAGCTTCGGCCGCCCTAATGAAAAACTGTTTTTT.

This chain links TRBV5-1 with TRBJ2-7, with D uncertain. V lost 8 bases, J lost 3 bases, and 30 bases lay in between. CDR3 size: 18 residues. Germline V gene sequence: CDR1 SGHRS, CDR2 YFSETQ. This CDR3 reads CARPCLELNPPELYEQYV. The CDR3 DNA reads TGCGCCAGACCTTGTTTGGAACTAAATCCTCCCGAGCTCTACGAGCAGTACGTC.

The chain links TRBV16 to TRBJ1-3; D ambiguous. V was shortened by 0 bases and J by 4 bases, with 10 bases between the two germline ends. The CDR3 sequence is 15 residues long. Germline V gene lookup returns CDR1 KGHSY and CDR2 FQNENV. The CDR3 loop is CASSQSTVDGNTIYF. The CDR3 bases are TGTGCCAGCAGCCAATCCACAGTCGACGGAAACACCATATATTTT.

The rearrangement links TRBV7-8 to TRBJ2-5; 9 bases align to TRBD1. Looked up from germline, CDR1 is SGHVS and CDR2 is FQNEAQ. J lost 4 bases, V lost 6 bases, and 6 bases had no gene match. The CDR3 sequence is 14 residues long. As DNA, the CDR3 is TGTGCCAGCAGATCGCAGACAGGGGGAGAGACCCAGTACTTC. This encodes CASRSQTGGETQYF.

V and J are TRBV7-2 and TRBJ2-4; D possibly uses TRBD1 or TRBD2 (5 bases each). Deletions cut 5 bases from V and 0 bases from J, with 11 bases between. Germline-derived CDR1 and CDR2 are SGHTA and FQGNSA. The CDR3 is made up of 15 amino acids. This CDR3 reads CASSPRGLAKNIQYF. In DNA form, the CDR3 reads TGTGCCAGCAGCCCCCGGGGCCTAGCCAAAAACATTCAGTACTTC. Full variable domain (rest looked up from reference TRBV7-2 and TRBJ2-4): GAGVSQSPSNKVTEKGKDVELRCDPISGHTALYWYRQSLGQGLEFLIYFQGNSAPDKSGLPSDRFSAERTGGSVSTLTIQRTQQEDSAVYLCASSPRGLAKNIQYFGAGTRLSVL.

This clonotype was recorded a few times. The genes are TRBV7-8 and TRBJ1-1, with D unclear. The CDR3 extends over 19 amino acids. With 5 bases removed from V and 3 bases from J, the gap between germline ends came to 28 bases. From germline, CDR1 is SGHVS and CDR2 FQNEAQ. CDR3 DNA sequence: TGTGCCAGCAGCCAAATCAGGACCTTGGGGTTCGGTCTTCACACTGAAGCTTTCTTT. This codes for CASSQIRTLGFGLHTEAFF.

This clonotype occurred a few times. This chain uses TRBV29-1 with TRBJ2-1, with a weak D call TRBD1 (5 bases). V was cut by 1 base and J by 4 bases, with 11 bases left in between. Germline V lookup: CDR1 SQVTM, CDR2 ANQGSEA. This CDR3 has 14 residues. In DNA, the CDR3 is TGCAGCGTTGAAGGCAGGGCGAAATACAATGAGCAGTTCTTC. It yields the protein CSVEGRAKYNEQFF.

The rearrangement uses TRBV7-9 and TRBJ1-1, with D possibly TRBD1 on 6 matching bases. CDR3 length: 14 residues. V lost 5 bases, J lost 10 bases, and 20 bases lay in between. Germline-derived CDR1 and CDR2 are SEHNR and FQNEAQ (reference sequence). Here the CDR3 reads CASSLQGAEGPAFF. The CDR3 nucleotides read TGTGCCAGCAGCCTACAGGGAGCTGAAGGCCCAGCTTTCTTT.

This clonotype was detected ten times or more. The chain joins TRBV5-1 to TRBJ2-4, with 7 bases fitting TRBD2. With 0 bases clipped from V and 4 bases from J, the junction kept 13 bases outside the gene matches. The CDR3 covers 18 residues. Germline lookup yields CDR1 SGHRS and CDR2 YFSETQ. CDR3 sequence reads: CASSLVVGGPSRKNIQYF. DNA for the CDR3: TGCGCCAGCAGCTTGGTTGTGGGAGGGCCCTCTAGAAAAAACATTCAGTACTTC.